This TCR beta chain was identified in a study of blood T cell repertoires in COVID-19. Study at large: Acute and convalescent COVID-19 specimens originated in the United States, Italy and Spain. From T cells, B-cell-depleted T cells, or PBMCs came the material, which was cDNA or gDNA.

Original handling: Amplification of reference gene primers was used by the study to estimate nucleated cell counts. Produced via immunoSEQ multiplex PCR; TCRdb's table is partial and in-frame only. That table furnishes V, J and clone size, whereas the DNA furnished D and trimming. The repertoire holds 250,000 to 300,000 clones, with around 78% as singletons. V lost 10 bases to trimming and J lost 12 bases; unmatched junction nucleotides: 18. The CDR3 has 13 amino acids. CDR1 and CDR2 (germline): MDHEN, SYDVKM. The receptor was derived from a man between 60 and 75 years old who had recovered from COVID-19. The V call is TRBV28, the J call TRBJ2-7; 7 bases match TRBD1. The sequenced sample was peripheral blood. CDR3 region: CATTKLTQGEGYF. CDR3 DNA sequence: TGTGCCACCACCAAACTAACCCAGGGGGAAGGGTACTTC.